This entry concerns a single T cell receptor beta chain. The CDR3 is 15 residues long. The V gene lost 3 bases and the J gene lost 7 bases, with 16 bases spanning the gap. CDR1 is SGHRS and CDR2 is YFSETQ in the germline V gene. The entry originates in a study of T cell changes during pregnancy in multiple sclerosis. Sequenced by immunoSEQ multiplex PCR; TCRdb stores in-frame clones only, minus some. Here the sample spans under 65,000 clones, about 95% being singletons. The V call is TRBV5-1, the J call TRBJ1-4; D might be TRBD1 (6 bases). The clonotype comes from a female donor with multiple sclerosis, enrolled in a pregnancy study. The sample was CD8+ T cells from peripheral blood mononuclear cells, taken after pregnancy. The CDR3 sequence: CASSWLQGTSEKLFF. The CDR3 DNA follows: TGCGCCAGCAGCTGGCTACAGGGAACTTCTGAAAAACTGTTTTTT.